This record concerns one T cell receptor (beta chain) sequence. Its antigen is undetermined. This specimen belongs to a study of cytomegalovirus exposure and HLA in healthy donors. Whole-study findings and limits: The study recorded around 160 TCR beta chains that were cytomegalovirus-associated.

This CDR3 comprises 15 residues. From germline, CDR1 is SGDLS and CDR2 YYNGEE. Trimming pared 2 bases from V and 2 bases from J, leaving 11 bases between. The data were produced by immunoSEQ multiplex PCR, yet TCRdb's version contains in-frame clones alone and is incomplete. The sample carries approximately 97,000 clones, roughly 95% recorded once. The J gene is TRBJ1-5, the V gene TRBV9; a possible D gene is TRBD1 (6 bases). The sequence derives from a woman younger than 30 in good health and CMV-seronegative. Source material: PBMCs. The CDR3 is CASSVTGEGNQPQHF. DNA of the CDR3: TGTGCCAGCAGCGTGACAGGTGAAGGCAATCAGCCCCAGCATTTT.